This TCR beta chain was obtained from a study of blood T cell repertoires in COVID-19. Study as a whole: Researchers got acute and convalescent COVID-19 samples from the United States, Italy and Spain. The cDNA or gDNA used as material had been derived from T cells, B-cell-depleted T cells, or PBMCs.

Germline CDR1 and CDR2: LGHNA and YNFKEQ. Trimming removed 9 bases from V and 1 base from J, with 12 bases in between. This CDR3 is built from 14 residues. Methods used by the authors: Using reference gene primer amplification, nucleated cell counts were estimated. Libraries were prepared by immunoSEQ multiplex PCR; TCRdb keeps only in-frame clonotypes and omits some of them. Clone size and the V and J calls come from that table; the DNA yielded D and trimming. The repertoire consists of fewer than 120,000 clones, with 70% to 80% occurring once and the leading ten covering over 6%. The sequence came from a woman aged 55-70 years with acute or convalescent COVID-19. Material: peripheral blood. This rearrangement joins TRBV4-2 to TRBJ1-4, with D perhaps TRBD1 (5 bases). The CDR3 DNA reads as TGTGCCAGTAACAGGCCGGAAACTAATGAAAAACTGTTTTTT. Translation gives CASNRPETNEKLFF.